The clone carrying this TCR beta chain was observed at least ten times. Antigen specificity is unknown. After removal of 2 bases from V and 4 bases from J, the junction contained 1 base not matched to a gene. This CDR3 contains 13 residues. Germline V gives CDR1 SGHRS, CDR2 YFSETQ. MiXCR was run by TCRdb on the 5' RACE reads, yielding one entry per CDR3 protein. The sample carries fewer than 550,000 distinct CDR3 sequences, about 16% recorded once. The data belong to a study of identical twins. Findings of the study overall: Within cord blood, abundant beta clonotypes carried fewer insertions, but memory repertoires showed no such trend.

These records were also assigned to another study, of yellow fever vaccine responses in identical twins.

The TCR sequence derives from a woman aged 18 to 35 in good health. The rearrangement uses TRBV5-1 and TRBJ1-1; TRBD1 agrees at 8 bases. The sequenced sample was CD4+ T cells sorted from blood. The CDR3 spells CASSFTGGTEAFF. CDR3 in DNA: TGCGCCAGCAGCTTTACAGGGGGCACTGAAGCTTTCTTT.